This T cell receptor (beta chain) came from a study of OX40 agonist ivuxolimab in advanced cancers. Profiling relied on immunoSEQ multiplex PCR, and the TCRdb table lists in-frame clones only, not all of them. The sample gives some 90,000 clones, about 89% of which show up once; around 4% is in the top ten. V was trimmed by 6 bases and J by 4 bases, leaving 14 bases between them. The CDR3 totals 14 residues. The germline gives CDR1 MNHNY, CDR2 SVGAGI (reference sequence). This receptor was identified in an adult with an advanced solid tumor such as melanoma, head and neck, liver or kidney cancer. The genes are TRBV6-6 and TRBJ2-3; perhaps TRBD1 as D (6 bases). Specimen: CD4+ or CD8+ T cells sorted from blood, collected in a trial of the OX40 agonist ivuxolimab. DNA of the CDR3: TGTGCCAGCAGCCCCCGGACAGCCGCAGATACGCAGTATTTT. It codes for CASSPRTAADTQYF.